This TCR beta chain was sequenced in a study of PD-L1 blockade in urothelial cancer. Study overall: The patients first took atezolizumab in 2014, receiving 1,200 mg intravenously every 3 weeks. The median T cell count in blood samples was 140,000 to 150,000.

A spike-in of synthetic TCR analog templates was added to each PCR. Some clones are missing from TCRdb's copy, which holds only in-frame ones; the method was immunoSEQ multiplex PCR. The top ten hold 10% to 12% of the sample, which has 20,000 to 25,000 clones, around 90% seen once. The time point was: peripheral blood 6 weeks after treatment start. CDR3 length: 12 residues. Germline CDR1 is MNHNY and CDR2 is SVGAGI (reference sequence). V lost 9 bases and J 5 bases, leaving 13 bases between the germline ends. This rearrangement joins TRBV6-6 to TRBJ1-1; D is perhaps TRBD1 (5 bases). The sequencing used PBMCs, collected around atezolizumab (anti-PD-L1) treatment. The clonotype originates from a woman aged 60-75 years with urothelial cancer. CDR3 protein: CASGAPRTEAFF. The CDR3 bases are TGTGCCAGTGGGGCCCCTCGGACTGAAGCTTTCTTT.